The 14 T cell receptor beta chains below were found in one sample sequenced in a study of T cell repertoires in ileal Crohn's disease. Generated by immunoSEQ multiplex PCR, the TCRdb table keeps only in-frame clones and is missing some. The table records over 7,500 clones, approximately 82% of them present only once. The sequenced sample consisted of ileal tissue. These receptors all stem from an adult with Crohn's disease.

The chain uses TRBV28 and TRBJ1-1; the D is unclear. This CDR3 has 14 residues. Trimming removed 10 bases from V and 2 bases from J, with 17 bases in between. Germline CDR1 reads MDHEN; CDR2 reads SYDVKM. In DNA form, the CDR3 reads TGTGCCACCAACCTTCCTGCGGGAAACACTGAAGCTTTCTTT. Translating it yields CATNLPAGNTEAFF. The complete variable domain, with remaining parts taken from reference TRBV28 and TRBJ1-1, reads DVKVTQSSRYLVKRTGEKVFLECVQDMDHENMFWYRQDPGLGLRLIYFSYDVKMKEKGDIPEGYSVSREKKERFSLILESASTNQTSMYLCATNLPAGNTEAFFGQGTRLTVV.

J is TRBJ2-6 and V is TRBV5-1; 7 bases are a match to TRBD1. Germline loops: CDR1 SGHRS, CDR2 YFSETQ. J gave up 5 bases and V 4 bases, and 9 bases lay outside the gene matches. The CDR3 is made up of 16 amino acids. This CDR3 reads CASSLQTGTRANVLTF. The CDR3 DNA sequence: TGCGCCAGCAGCCTTCAGACAGGGACCAGGGCCAACGTCCTGACTTTC.

This clone was seen a single time. The chain couples TRBV5-1 to TRBJ2-7, with 11 bases lining up with TRBD2. Germline CDR1 is SGHRS and CDR2 is YFSETQ. Trimming cost V 3 bases and J 5 bases; bases outside gene matches: 7. The CDR3 runs 15 residues. CDR3 in amino acids: CASSSSSGRIDEQYF. CDR3 in DNA: TGCGCCAGCAGCTCCTCTAGCGGGAGGATAGACGAGCAGTACTTC.

This clone has a single count. This chain connects TRBV5-4 to TRBJ1-1, with a possible D match to TRBD1 (5 bases). CDR1 is SGHNT, CDR2 YYREEE, per germline (reference sequence). Trimming left V 1 base short and J 7 bases short, with 14 bases between. The CDR3 is 14 residues long. CDR3 residues: CASSLPGGVGEAFF. The CDR3 DNA follows: TGTGCCAGCAGCTTGCCGGGAGGGGTAGGTGAAGCTTTCTTT.

The chain carries TRBV5-1 and TRBJ2-7, with TRBD2 as a possible D gene (7 bases). This CDR3 is built from 13 residues. V lost 5 bases and J 5 bases, leaving 14 bases between the germline ends. Germline V gene sequence: CDR1 SGHRS, CDR2 YFSETQ. CDR3: CASRTGGQNEQYF. CDR3 bases: TGCGCCAGCAGAACCGGGGGGCAGAACGAGCAGTACTTC.

By share, this clone counts as medium-sized (0.01 to 0.1%). The rearrangement uses TRBV4-1 and TRBJ2-3, with 15 nucleotides matching TRBD2. Germline V CDR1 and CDR2: MGHRA, YSYEKL. The CDR3 extends over 20 amino acids. Germline trimming cut 0 bases from V and 3 bases from J; bases unmatched to any gene: 10. Written as DNA, the CDR3 is TGCGCCAGCAGCCAAGATCAGGGATGGGGACTAGCGGGGGGAACAGATACGCAGTATTTT. It encodes CASSQDQGWGLAGGTDTQYF.

Sample share makes this clone medium-sized. V is TRBV9 and J is TRBJ2-2; TRBD1 might be the D (6 bases). The CDR3 is made up of 13 amino acids. The germline V gene encodes CDR1 SGDLS and CDR2 YYNGEE. The germline V and J ends were trimmed by 4 bases and 4 bases, with 8 bases remaining between them. The CDR3 protein is CASSKGGTGELFF. DNA of the CDR3: TGTGCCAGCAGCAAAGGGGGCACCGGGGAGCTGTTTTTT.

This chain joins TRBV15 and TRBJ2-3; D gene ambiguous. Deletions cut 0 bases from V and 6 bases from J, with 7 bases between. CDR3 length: 13 amino acids. Germline CDR1 LNHNV, CDR2 YYDKDF (reference sequence). The CDR3 DNA is TGTGCCACCAGCAGAGATCAGGCGGATACGCAGTATTTT. As protein: CATSRDQADTQYF. Drawing the rest from reference TRBV15 and TRBJ2-3, the complete variable domain is DAMVIQNPRYQVTQFGKPVTLSCSQTLNHNVMYWYQQKSSQAPKLLFHYYDKDFNNEADTPDNFQSRRPNTSFCFLDIRSPGLGDTAMYLCATSRDQADTQYFGPGTRLTVL.

The rearrangement joins TRBV11-2 to TRBJ1-3; the D is unclear. Germline loops: CDR1 SGHAT, CDR2 FQNNGV. The CDR3 runs to 14 residues. V lost 1 base to trimming and J lost 4 bases, with 8 bases between them. CDR3 sequence (DNA): TGTGCCAGCAGCTTAGGGGCCAGCGGAAACACCATATATTTT. Translating gives CASSLGASGNTIYF.

The chain joins TRBV7-9 to TRBJ2-2; D may be TRBD1 (7 bases). The CDR3 loop spans 17 amino acids. Trimming cost V 5 bases and J 4 bases, with 20 bases left between them. CDR1 SEHNR and CDR2 FQNEAQ come from the germline V gene (reference sequence). The CDR3 here is CASSRPSTGTGTGELFF. CDR3 coding DNA: TGTGCCAGCAGCCGGCCCTCGACAGGGACTGGCACCGGGGAGCTGTTTTTT.

This clone appeared once. The rearrangement links TRBV6-1 to TRBJ1-2; 7 bases are a match to TRBD1. J gave up 3 bases and V 6 bases, and 4 bases lay outside the gene matches. CDR3 length equals 13 residues. Germline loops: CDR1 MNHNS, CDR2 SASEGT. The CDR3 here is CASRRGPDYGYTF. CDR3 coding DNA: TGTGCCAGCAGGAGGGGGCCGGACTATGGCTACACCTTC.

The rearrangement links TRBV29-1 to TRBJ2-1; D is uncertain. With 5 bases removed from V and 5 bases from J, the gap between germline ends came to 19 bases. The germline V gene encodes CDR1 SQVTM and CDR2 ANQGSEA. This CDR3 comprises 15 residues. CDR3 in amino acids: CSVPPPGTNNNEQFF. DNA for the CDR3: TGCAGCGTTCCCCCCCCAGGCACCAATAACAATGAGCAGTTCTTC.

V gene TRBV6-5 combines with J gene TRBJ2-1; the match to TRBD2 covers 10 bases. J gave up 7 bases and V 6 bases, and 9 bases lay outside the gene matches. Germline V CDR1 and CDR2: MNHEY, SVGAGI. This CDR3 contains 15 residues. The CDR3 region has the DNA TGTGCCAGCAGCTCCCTAGCGGGAGTGGGGAATGAGCAGTTCTTC. Amino acid sequence: CASSSLAGVGNEQFF.

The genes are TRBV5-1 and TRBJ2-3; D uncertain. Per germline, CDR1 SGHRS and CDR2 YFSETQ. The CDR3 loop spans 15 amino acids. V was cut by 0 bases and J by 3 bases, with 11 bases left in between. The CDR3 here is CASSLEPARTDTQYF. The DNA for the CDR3 is TGCGCCAGCAGCTTGGAGCCAGCGAGGACAGATACGCAGTATTTT. Based on the CDR3 plus reference TRBV5-1 and TRBJ2-3, the full variable domain is KAGVTQTPRYLIKTRGQQVTLSCSPISGHRSVSWYQQTPGQGLQFLFEYFSETQRNKGNFPGRFSGRQFSNSRSEMNVSTLELGDSALYLCASSLEPARTDTQYFGPGTRLTVL.